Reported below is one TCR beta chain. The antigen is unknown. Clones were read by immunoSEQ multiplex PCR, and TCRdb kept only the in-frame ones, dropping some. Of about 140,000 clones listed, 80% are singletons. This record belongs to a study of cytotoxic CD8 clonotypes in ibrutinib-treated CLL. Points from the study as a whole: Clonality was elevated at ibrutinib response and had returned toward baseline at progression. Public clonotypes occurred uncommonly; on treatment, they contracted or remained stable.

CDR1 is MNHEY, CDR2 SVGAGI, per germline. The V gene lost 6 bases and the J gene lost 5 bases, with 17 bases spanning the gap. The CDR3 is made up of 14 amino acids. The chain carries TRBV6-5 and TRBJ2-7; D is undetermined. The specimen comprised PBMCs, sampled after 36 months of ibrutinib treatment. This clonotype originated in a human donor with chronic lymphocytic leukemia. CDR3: CASRGRRVLDEQYF. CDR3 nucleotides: TGTGCCAGCAGGGGCAGACGGGTCCTTGACGAGCAGTACTTC.